The 6 T cell receptor beta chains below all came from one sample that was sequenced in a study of T cell changes during pregnancy in multiple sclerosis. Profiled with immunoSEQ multiplex PCR; TCRdb holds only in-frame clones, not every one. Of around 50,000 clones in the sample, about 86% are singletons; the top ten hold less than 6%. The specimen sequenced was peripheral blood from another person, used as feeder cells. These receptors all stem from a human donor whose cells served as feeder cells for cultures in a pregnancy study.

This chain joins TRBV18 and TRBJ2-7, with 9 positions matching TRBD2. V lost 3 bases and J lost 5; bases outside the gene matches: 2. The CDR3 sequence is 13 residues long. Germline CDR1 KGHSH, CDR2 LQKENI. This chain's CDR3 is CASSPGTSHEQYF. CDR3 DNA: TGTGCCAGCTCACCTGGGACTAGCCACGAGCAGTACTTC.

The rearrangement links TRBV15 to TRBJ2-7, with D maybe TRBD1 (5 bases). The CDR3 has 14 amino acids. Germline V lookup: CDR1 LNHNV, CDR2 YYDKDF (reference sequence). Trimming took off 0 bases at V and 6 bases at J, with 12 bases between the two ends. The CDR3 region has the DNA TGTGCCACCAGCAGAGACAGGGCTGTCAGCGAGCAGTACTTC. Its translation: CATSRDRAVSEQYF.

This clone has only one observation. CDR3 protein: CASSVVNQDTQYF. The DNA of the CDR3 is TGTGCCAGCAGCGTAGTGAACCAAGATACGCAGTATTTT. The rearrangement uses TRBV9 and TRBJ2-3, with no clear D. With 0 bases removed from V and 5 bases from J, the gap between germline ends came to 7 bases. Germline V gene data show CDR1 as SGDLS and CDR2 as YYNGEE. The CDR3 totals 13 residues. Combining the CDR3 with reference TRBV9 and TRBJ2-3 gives the whole variable domain DSGVTQTPKHLITATGQRVTLRCSPRSGDLSVYWYQQSLDQGLQFLIQYYNGEERAKGNILERFSAQQFPDLHSELNLSSLELGDSALYFCASSVVNQDTQYFGPGTRLTVL.

V gene TRBV27 combines with J gene TRBJ2-7; no definite D call. Trimming shortened V by 3 bases and J by 2 bases, and 11 bases separated the two germline ends. The length of the CDR3 is 14 residues. Looked up from germline, CDR1 is MNHEY and CDR2 is SMNVEV (reference sequence). The CDR3 nucleotides read TGTGCCAGCAGTTTCTCCGGTACAACCTACGAGCAGTACTTC. It is translated as CASSFSGTTYEQYF.

The chain carries TRBV6-1 and TRBJ2-1, with a weak D call TRBD1 (5 bases). Trimming stripped 2 bases from V and 0 bases from J, with 17 bases between. CDR1 and CDR2 (germline): MNHNS, SASEGT. The CDR3 has 18 residues. CDR3 sequence (DNA): TGTGCCAGCAGTGAAAGAGCAGGGCGCTTGAGCTCCTACAATGAGCAGTTCTTC. The encoded protein is CASSERAGRLSSYNEQFF.

This clone has only a few counts. This rearrangement joins TRBV5-1 to TRBJ1-4, with D maybe TRBD1 (6 bases). Germline CDR1 is SGHRS and CDR2 is YFSETQ. The CDR3 consists of 13 residues. Trimming took 4 bases from V and 8 from J, leaving 12 bases between them. The CDR3 is CASSTGQPEKLFF. CDR3 sequence (DNA): TGCGCCAGCAGCACGGGACAACCAGAAAAACTGTTTTTT. Filled out from reference TRBV5-1 and TRBJ1-4, the complete variable domain reads KAGVTQTPRYLIKTRGQQVTLSCSPISGHRSVSWYQQTPGQGLQFLFEYFSETQRNKGNFPGRFSGRQFSNSRSEMNVSTLELGDSALYLCASSTGQPEKLFFGSGTQLSVL.